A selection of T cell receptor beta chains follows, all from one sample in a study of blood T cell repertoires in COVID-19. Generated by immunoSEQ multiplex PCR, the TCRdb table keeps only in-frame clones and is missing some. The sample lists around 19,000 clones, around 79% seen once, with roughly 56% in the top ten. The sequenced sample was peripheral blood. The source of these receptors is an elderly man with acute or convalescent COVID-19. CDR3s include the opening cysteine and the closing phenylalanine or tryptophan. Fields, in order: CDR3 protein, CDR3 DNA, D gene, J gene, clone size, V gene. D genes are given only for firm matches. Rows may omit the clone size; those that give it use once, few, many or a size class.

CASVQTSGSNEQFF | TGTGCCAGCGTCCAGACTAGCGGGAGCAATGAGCAGTTCTTC | TRBD2 | TRBJ2-1 | . | TRBV7-3
CASSPSDRGLAVLPWDF | TGTGCCAGCAGTCCGTCGGACAGAGGACTAGCGGTCCTACCCTGGGACTTC | TRBD2 | TRBJ2-7 | . | TRBV28
CASSVGDRGDSPLHF | TGTGCCAGCAGCGTAGGGGACAGGGGTGATTCACCCCTCCACTTT | TRBD1 | TRBJ1-6 | . | TRBV7-9
CASSPPGVLDSPLHF | TGTGCCAGCTCACCACCAGGGGTATTGGATTCACCCCTCCACTTT | . | TRBJ1-6 | few | TRBV18
CASSSTDRGVEAFF | TGTGCCAGCAGCTCGACCGACAGGGGGGTTGAAGCTTTCTTT | TRBD1 | TRBJ1-1 | . | TRBV7-9
CASTRSTGYSYEQYF | TGTGCCAGCACCAGATCGACAGGCTACTCCTACGAGCAGTACTTC | . | TRBJ2-7 | . | TRBV5-8
CASSATGTSGATPEQYF | TGTGCCAGCAGCGCAACCGGGACTAGCGGAGCAACGCCCGAGCAGTACTTC | TRBD2 | TRBJ2-7 | few | TRBV5-6
CASSFGRHHPANEKLFF | TGTGCCAGCAGCTTCGGCAGGCACCACCCCGCTAATGAAAAACTGTTTTTT | . | TRBJ1-4 | . | TRBV7-9
CASSFQGTGTNEKLFF | TGTGCCAGCAGCTTTCAAGGGACAGGTACTAATGAAAAACTGTTTTTT | TRBD1 | TRBJ1-4 | . | TRBV7-9
CASSDLSGARETQYF | TGTGCCAGCAGTGATCTGAGTGGGGCTCGGGAGACCCAGTACTTC | . | TRBJ2-5 | . | TRBV25-1
CASRNRDRFQETQYF | TGTGCCAGCAGAAACCGGGACAGGTTCCAAGAGACCCAGTACTTC | TRBD1 | TRBJ2-5 | . | TRBV2
CATSTPTGGIWQETQYF | TGTGCCACCAGCACGCCTACAGGGGGCATTTGGCAAGAGACCCAGTACTTC | TRBD1 | TRBJ2-5 | . | TRBV15
CASSLGGDSTGELFF | TGTGCCAGCAGCTTAGGAGGTGATAGCACCGGGGAGCTGTTTTTT | . | TRBJ2-2 | . | TRBV7-9
CASSKALREGGSYEQYF | TGTGCCAGCAGCAAAGCCCTCCGGGAGGGCGGGAGTTACGAGCAGTACTTC | . | TRBJ2-7 | . | TRBV21-1
CASSGQVYSGANVLTF | TGTGCCAGCAGTGGGCAGGTATACTCTGGGGCCAACGTCCTGACTTTC | . | TRBJ2-6 | few | TRBV28
CASSQDLAGSTDTQYF | TGCGCCAGCAGCCAAGATCTGGCGGGGAGCACAGATACGCAGTATTTT | . | TRBJ2-3 | . | TRBV4-1
CAISDPGQSGFGYTF | TGTGCCATCAGTGACCCGGGACAATCGGGTTTCGGCTACACCTTC | . | TRBJ1-2 | . | TRBV10-3
CASSWGGYNEQFF | TGTGCCAGCAGCTGGGGGGGCTACAATGAGCAGTTCTTC | TRBD2 | TRBJ2-1 | few | TRBV6-2/TRBV6-3
CASSAILQGAHQPQHF | TGTGCCAGCAGTGCCATCCTCCAGGGGGCTCATCAGCCCCAGCATTTT | TRBD1 | TRBJ1-5 | . | TRBV6-2/TRBV6-3
CASSNSGNIDNEQFF | TGTGCCAGCTCAAATAGCGGAAACATCGACAATGAGCAGTTCTTC | . | TRBJ2-1 | . | TRBV18
CASSQAEASSGANVLTF | TGCGCCAGCAGCCAAGCGGAGGCGAGCTCTGGGGCCAACGTCCTGACTTTC | . | TRBJ2-6 | . | TRBV4-1
CASSLGTAYNEQFF | TGTGCCAGCAGCTTGGGGACAGCCTACAATGAGCAGTTCTTC | . | TRBJ2-1 | medium-sized | TRBV5-8
CASSSRTGGGGNQPQHF | TGTGCCAGCAGCTCCCGGACAGGGGGGGGAGGCAATCAGCCCCAGCATTTT | TRBD1 | TRBJ1-5 | . | TRBV7-8
CASSTDSIGNTIYF | TGTGCCAGCAGCACCGACAGTATAGGAAACACCATATATTTT | . | TRBJ1-3 | once | TRBV28
CASSMTGFIFLETQYF | TGTGCCAGCAGTATGACAGGGTTTATCTTCCTAGAGACCCAGTACTTC | TRBD1 | TRBJ2-5 | . | TRBV27
CASSLVSQGSVEKLFF | TGTGCCAGCAGCTTGGTTTCGCAGGGGAGTGTTGAAAAACTGTTTTTT | . | TRBJ1-4 | . | TRBV5-5
CASSMRTGNEKLFF | TGTGCCAGCAGCATGCGGACGGGAAATGAAAAACTGTTTTTT | . | TRBJ1-4 | . | TRBV9
CASSPDRRFDNEQFF | TGTGCCAGCAGCCCGGACAGAAGATTTGACAATGAGCAGTTCTTC | . | TRBJ2-1 | . | TRBV9
CATSRDGSGQGMRNEQYF | TGTGCCACCAGCAGAGATGGGAGTGGACAGGGTATGAGAAACGAGCAGTACTTC | TRBD1 | TRBJ2-7 | . | TRBV15